The rows below give T cell receptor beta chains drawn from one sample of a study of metastatic and nonmetastatic thyroid tumors. With MiXCR, TCRdb reprocessed the PCR reads. Altogether about 35,000 clones are present, around a fifth being singletons, with the ten largest covering around 17%. The sequenced sample consisted of blood. The origin of the receptors is a female donor with papillary thyroid cancer or a benign thyroid nodule (not recorded which). Some clones in this sample may be carry-over from other donors' samples. Each CDR3 is given with its conserved first and last residue. The D gene is left open where the match is weak. Clone size is given for some rows only: seen once, a few or many times, or a class if the clone is expanded.

many	TRBD1	TRBV7-9	TRBJ2-7	CASSSQGWEQYF	TGTGCCAGCAGCTCACAGGGGTGGGAGCAGTACTTC
-	-	TRBV6-2/TRBV6-3	TRBJ2-3	CASSYLPFWDKQSTDTQYF	TGTGCCAGCAGTTACCTACCTTTTTGGGATAAGCAGAGCACAGATACGCAGTATTTT
many	TRBD1	TRBV28	TRBJ1-4	CASSFDRVEKLFF	TGTGCCAGCAGTTTCGACAGGGTCGAAAAACTGTTTTTT
-	TRBD1	TRBV20-1	TRBJ1-2	CSAGRTGTSYGYTF	TGCAGTGCCGGAAGGACAGGGACTAGCTATGGCTACACCTTC
many	-	TRBV9	TRBJ1-6	CASSTGGGGSPLHF	TGTGCCAGCAGCACCGGGGGAGGGGGATCACCCCTCCACTTT
many	-	TRBV7-2	TRBJ2-1	CASTKGVSMDNEQFF	TGTGCCAGCACCAAGGGGGTTAGCATGGACAATGAGCAGTTCTTC
-	TRBD2	TRBV6-1	TRBJ2-1	CASSSYGLADDNEQFF	TGTGCCAGCAGCTCCTATGGACTAGCGGATGACAATGAGCAGTTCTTC
many	-	TRBV15	TRBJ1-1	CATSRDREGYSEAFF	TGTGCCACCAGCAGAGACAGGGAAGGGTACTCTGAAGCTTTCTTT
many	-	TRBV5-6	TRBJ2-7	CASSSPRTSYEQYF	TGTGCCAGCAGCTCCCCTCGGACAAGCTACGAGCAGTACTTC
-	TRBD1	TRBV6-2/TRBV6-3	TRBJ1-4	CASSYDETGDDEKLFF	TGTGCCAGCAGTTACGACGAGACAGGGGATGATGAAAAACTGTTTTTT
once	-	TRBV30	TRBJ2-7	CAWSLGMATYEQYF	TGTGCCTGGAGTCTGGGTATGGCGACCTACGAGCAGTACTTC
few	-	TRBV6-1	TRBJ2-7	CASSATYSYEQYF	TGTGCCAGCAGTGCTACCTACTCCTACGAGCAGTACTTC
many	-	TRBV11-3	TRBJ2-6	CASKLGTSGANVLTF	TGTGCCAGCAAGCTGGGGACCTCTGGGGCCAACGTCCTGACTTTC